Below are 6 T cell receptor beta chains sequenced from a single sample in a study of T cell changes during pregnancy in multiple sclerosis. The assay was immunoSEQ multiplex PCR, and TCRdb's table has in-frame clones only and misses some. The sample carries around 67,000 clones, 75% to 90% recorded once. The sequencing here drew on peripheral blood, taken after pregnancy. The receptor set was obtained from a female donor in good health, enrolled as a control in a pregnancy study.

The chain joins TRBV5-4 to TRBJ2-2; 8 nucleotides agree with TRBD2. CDR1 is SGHNT, CDR2 YYREEE, per germline (reference sequence). CDR3 length: 15 residues. The ends lost 4 bases at V and 2 bases at J; junction bases unmatched: 4. CDR3 in DNA: TGTGCCAGCAGCCGGAGCGGGAGAAACACCGGGGAGCTGTTTTTT. Its translation is CASSRSGRNTGELFF.

The chain's CDR3 is CAISRSQGSTEAFF. For the CDR3, the DNA is TGTGCCATCAGTCGGAGTCAGGGGTCGACTGAAGCTTTCTTT. The chain combines TRBV10-3 with TRBJ1-1, with D possibly matching TRBD1 (6 bases). Germline CDR1 and CDR2: ENHRY and SYGVKD. CDR3 length equals 14 residues. The germline V and J ends were trimmed by 5 bases and 5 bases, with 15 bases remaining between them.

V gene TRBV29-1 combines with J gene TRBJ1-2, with a weak D call TRBD1 (5 bases). V lost 3 bases and J lost 8, with 10 bases in between. The germline V gene encodes CDR1 SQVTM and CDR2 ANQGSEA. The CDR3 extends over 11 amino acids. This CDR3 is CSVEAGVGYTF. In DNA, the CDR3 is TGCAGCGTTGAGGCGGGGGTCGGCTACACCTTC.

This rearrangement joins TRBV4-1 to TRBJ1-2; 9 nucleotides match TRBD1. The germline V gene has CDR1 MGHRA and CDR2 YSYEKL. The junction had 12 bases not matched to a gene; V was cut back by 0 bases and J by 1 base. CDR3 size: 19 residues. This CDR3 is CASSQDRLGQGIYNYGYTF. Here the CDR3 DNA reads TGCGCCAGCAGCCAAGATCGTTTGGGACAGGGCATATATAACTATGGCTACACCTTC.

This chain links TRBV9 with TRBJ2-5; TRBD2 matches 7 bases. V shed 0 bases and J 4 bases; nucleotides not matched to a gene: 9. Germline loops: CDR1 SGDLS, CDR2 YYNGEE. The CDR3 totals 16 residues. The CDR3 loop is CASSVGTGGGTETQYF. In DNA form, the CDR3 reads TGTGCCAGCAGCGTAGGGACGGGAGGAGGAACAGAGACCCAGTACTTC.

V usage is TRBV7-2 and J usage is TRBJ1-1, with TRBD1 as a possible D gene (5 bases). Trimming removed 1 base from V and 3 bases from J, with 9 bases in between. There are 14 residues in the CDR3. The V gene's germline CDR1 is SGHTA and CDR2 FQGNSA. The CDR3 coding sequence is TGTGCCAGCAGCTTAGAAGGAGGGGACACTGAAGCTTTCTTT. Translating it yields CASSLEGGDTEAFF. Filled out from reference TRBV7-2 and TRBJ1-1, the complete variable domain reads GAGVSQSPSNKVTEKGKDVELRCDPISGHTALYWYRQSLGQGLEFLIYFQGNSAPDKSGLPSDRFSAERTGGSVSTLTIQRTQQEDSAVYLCASSLEGGDTEAFFGQGTRLTVV.